The entry below gives a single T cell receptor beta chain sequence along with its context. V was pared by 0 bases and J by 2 bases, with 6 bases between. CDR1 SGHDT and CDR2 YYEEEE come from the germline V gene. CDR3 size: 14 residues. This sample was taken from a study of blood T cell repertoires in COVID-19. Study in general: In each case, the material was cDNA or gDNA derived from T cells, B-cell-depleted T cells, or PBMCs.

Only in-frame clones appear in the TCRdb table, and some are missing; sequencing was by immunoSEQ multiplex PCR. The profile covers about 130,000 clones, with approximately 84% appearing a single time and 18% taken by the ten largest. The origin of this receptor is a woman between 45 and 60 years old who had recovered from COVID-19. This rearrangement joins TRBV5-6 to TRBJ1-5; D might be TRBD1 (5 bases). The sequenced material came from peripheral blood. CDR3 residues: CASSLARGNQPQHF. The CDR3 DNA reads as TGTGCCAGCAGCTTGGCCAGGGGCAATCAGCCCCAGCATTTT. The complete variable domain, with remaining parts taken from reference TRBV5-6 and TRBJ1-5, reads DAGVTQSPTHLIKTRGQQVTLRCSPKSGHDTVSWYQQALGQGPQFIFQYYEEEERQRGNFPDRFSGHQFPNYSSELNVNALLLGDSALYLCASSLARGNQPQHFGDGTRLSIL.